This TCR beta chain was found in a study of cytomegalovirus exposure and HLA in healthy donors. A multiplex PCR was run with 60 Vbeta primers and 13 Jbeta primers. This table comes from immunoSEQ multiplex PCR, and its TCRdb copy is limited to in-frame clones, with some not included. Of around 150,000 clones in the sample, 68% were seen once. The V segment lost 3 bases and the J segment 5 bases; nucleotides outside the gene matches: 10. The CDR3 consists of 15 residues. Germline V gene data show CDR1 as SGDLS and CDR2 as YYNGEE. The rearrangement uses TRBV9 and TRBJ1-1, with 7 bases that match TRBD1. This TCR derives from a man aged 30 to 45 in good health and CMV-seropositive. The sample consisted of PBMCs. The CDR3 here is CASSGEKTGRTEAFF. The CDR3 region has the DNA TGTGCCAGCAGCGGAGAAAAGACAGGGAGGACTGAAGCTTTCTTT.